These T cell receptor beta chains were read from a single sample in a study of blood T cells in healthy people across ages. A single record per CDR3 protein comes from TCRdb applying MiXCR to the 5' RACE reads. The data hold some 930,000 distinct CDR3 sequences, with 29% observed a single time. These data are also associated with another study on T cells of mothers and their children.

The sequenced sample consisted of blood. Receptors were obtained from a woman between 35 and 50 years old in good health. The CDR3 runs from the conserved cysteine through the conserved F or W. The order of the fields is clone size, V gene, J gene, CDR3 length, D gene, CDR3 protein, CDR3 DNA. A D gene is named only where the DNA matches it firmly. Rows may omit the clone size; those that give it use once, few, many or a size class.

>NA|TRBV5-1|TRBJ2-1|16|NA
CASSLGPPRVDNEQFF
TGCGCCAGCAGCTTGGGCCCGCCCCGGGTGGACAATGAGCAGTTCTTC
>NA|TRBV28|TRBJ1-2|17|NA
CASSLPAHELVNYGYTF
TGTGCCAGCAGTTTACCCGCACACGAACTGGTAAACTATGGCTACACCTTC
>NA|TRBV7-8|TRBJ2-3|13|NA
CASSRGPSDTQYF
TGTGCCAGCAGCAGAGGACCAAGTGATACGCAGTATTTT
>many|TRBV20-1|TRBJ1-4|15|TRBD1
CSAISPGTGTEKLFF
TGCAGTGCTATTAGTCCCGGGACAGGGACTGAAAAACTGTTTTTT
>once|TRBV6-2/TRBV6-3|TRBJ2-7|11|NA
CASGHGNEQYF
TGTGCCAGCGGTCATGGGAATGAGCAGTACTTC
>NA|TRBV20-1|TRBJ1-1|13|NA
CSAFGTANTEAFF
TGCAGTGCTTTCGGGACGGCGAACACTGAAGCTTTCTTT
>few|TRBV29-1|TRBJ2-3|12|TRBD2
CSGATSADTQYF
TGCAGCGGGGCGACTAGCGCAGATACGCAGTATTTT
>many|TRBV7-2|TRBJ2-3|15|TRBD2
CASSSSGGDTDTQYF
TGTGCCAGCAGCTCTAGCGGGGGCGACACAGATACGCAGTATTTT
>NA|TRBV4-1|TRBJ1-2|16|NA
CASSQDRWVTNYGYTF
TGCGCCAGCAGCCAAGATAGGTGGGTGACTAACTATGGCTACACCTTC
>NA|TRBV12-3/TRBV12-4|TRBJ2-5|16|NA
CASSFQAVISYGGQYF
TGTGCCAGCAGCTTCCAGGCGGTTATATCCTACGGCGGGCAGTACTTC
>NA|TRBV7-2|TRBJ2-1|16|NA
CASTPPGTFSYNEQFF
TGTGCCAGCACCCCTCCTGGGACATTTTCCTACAATGAGCAGTTCTTC
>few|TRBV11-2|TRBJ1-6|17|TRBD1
CASSLVRRQGYNSPLHF
TGTGCCAGCAGCTTAGTCCGAAGACAGGGGTATAATTCACCCCTCCACTTT
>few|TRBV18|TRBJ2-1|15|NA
CASSPPGRVYNEQFF
TGTGCCAGCTCACCTCCGGGACGGGTCTACAATGAGCAGTTCTTC
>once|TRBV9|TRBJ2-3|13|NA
CASSVDRRDTQYF
TGTGCCAGCAGCGTAGATCGGCGAGATACGCAGTATTTT
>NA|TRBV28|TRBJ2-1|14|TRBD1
CASRRPGQYNEQFF
TGTGCCAGCAGGAGGCCGGGACAGTACAATGAGCAGTTCTTC
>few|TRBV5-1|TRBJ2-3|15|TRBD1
CASSLFDRVTDTQYF
TGCGCCAGCAGCTTGTTCGACAGGGTCACAGATACGCAGTATTTT
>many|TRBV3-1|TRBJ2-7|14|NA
CASSQVYSSYEQYF
TGTGCCAGCAGCCAAGTTTACAGCTCCTACGAGCAGTACTTC
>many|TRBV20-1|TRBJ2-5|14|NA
CSASRGTPQETQYF
TGCAGTGCTAGTAGGGGGACACCTCAAGAGACCCAGTACTTC